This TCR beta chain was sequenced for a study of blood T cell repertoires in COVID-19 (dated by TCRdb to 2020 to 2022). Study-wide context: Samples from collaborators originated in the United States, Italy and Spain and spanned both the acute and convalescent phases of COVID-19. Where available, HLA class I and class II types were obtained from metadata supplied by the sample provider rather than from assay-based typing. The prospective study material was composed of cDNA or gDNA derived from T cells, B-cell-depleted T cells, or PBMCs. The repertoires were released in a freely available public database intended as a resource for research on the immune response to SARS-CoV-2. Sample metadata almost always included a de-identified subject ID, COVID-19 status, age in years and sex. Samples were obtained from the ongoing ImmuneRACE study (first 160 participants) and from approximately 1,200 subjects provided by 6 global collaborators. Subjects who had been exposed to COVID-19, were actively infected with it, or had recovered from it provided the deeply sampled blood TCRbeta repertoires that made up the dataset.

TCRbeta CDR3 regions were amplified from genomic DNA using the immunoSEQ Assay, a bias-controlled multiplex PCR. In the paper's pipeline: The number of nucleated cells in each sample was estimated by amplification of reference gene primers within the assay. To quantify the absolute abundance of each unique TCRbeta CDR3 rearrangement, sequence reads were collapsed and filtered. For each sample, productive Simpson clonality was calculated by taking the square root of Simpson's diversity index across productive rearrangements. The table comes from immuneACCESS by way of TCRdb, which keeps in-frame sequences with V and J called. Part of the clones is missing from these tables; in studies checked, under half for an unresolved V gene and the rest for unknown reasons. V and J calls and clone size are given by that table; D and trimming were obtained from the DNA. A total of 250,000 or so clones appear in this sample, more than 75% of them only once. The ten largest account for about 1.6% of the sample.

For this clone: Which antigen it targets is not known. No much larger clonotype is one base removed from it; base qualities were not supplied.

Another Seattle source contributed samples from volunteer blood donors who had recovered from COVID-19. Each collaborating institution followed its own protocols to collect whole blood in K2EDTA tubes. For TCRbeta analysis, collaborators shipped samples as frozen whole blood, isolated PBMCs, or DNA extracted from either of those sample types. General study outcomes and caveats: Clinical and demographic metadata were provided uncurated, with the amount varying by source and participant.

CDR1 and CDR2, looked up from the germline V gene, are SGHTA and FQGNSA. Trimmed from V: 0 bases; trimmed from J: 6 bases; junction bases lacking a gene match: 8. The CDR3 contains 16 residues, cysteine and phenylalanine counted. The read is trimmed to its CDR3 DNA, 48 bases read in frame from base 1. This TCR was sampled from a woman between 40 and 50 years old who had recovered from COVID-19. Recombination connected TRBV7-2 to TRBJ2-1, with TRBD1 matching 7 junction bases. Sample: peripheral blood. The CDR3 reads CASSLAPRGLGNEQFF. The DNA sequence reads TGTGCCAGCAGCTTAGCGCCCAGGGGGTTAGGCAATGAGCAGTTCTTC. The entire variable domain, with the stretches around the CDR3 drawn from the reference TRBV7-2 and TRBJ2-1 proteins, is GAGVSQSPSNKVTEKGKDVELRCDPISGHTALYWYRQSLGQGLEFLIYFQGNSAPDKSGLPSDRFSAERTGGSVSTLTIQRTQQEDSAVYLCASSLAPRGLGNEQFFGPGTRLTVL.